Below are 6 T cell receptor beta chains sequenced from a single sample in a study of blood T cell repertoires in COVID-19. The table came from immunoSEQ multiplex PCR; TCRdb's copy has only in-frame clones and leaves some out. The sample has tens of thousands of clones; more than 75% are singletons. Material for sequencing was peripheral blood. Source of these receptors: a human donor in a cohort sampled during active COVID-19.

The CDR3, as DNA: TGTGCCAGCAGCTTAGGGATTACCCTGAGAGCCCAGTACTTC. Protein: CASSLGITLRAQYF. The chain is built from TRBV13 and TRBJ2-5; D gene unclear. This CDR3 has 14 residues. The V end was cut by 0 bases, the J end by 9 bases, with 14 bases between. Germline CDR1 reads PRHDT; CDR2 reads FYEKMQ (reference sequence).

The rearrangement links TRBV19 to TRBJ1-5; TRBD1 agrees at 7 bases. V was clipped by 3 bases and J by 5 bases; unmatched bases: 7. The germline CDR1 and CDR2 sequences are LNHDA and SQIVND (reference sequence). The CDR3 has 15 amino acids. CDR3 sequence (DNA): TGTGCCAGTAGTATCGGGGACAGAGGATATCAGCCCCAGCATTTT. Protein sequence: CASSIGDRGYQPQHF.

The chain employs TRBV3-1 (or the pseudogene TRBV3-2) and TRBJ2-3, with a tentative D call TRBD2 (6 bases). CDR1 is LGHDT, CDR2 YNNKEL, per germline (reference sequence). The V gene lost 0 bases and the J gene lost 4 bases, with 17 bases spanning the gap. The CDR3 contains 17 residues. In DNA form, the CDR3 reads TGTGCCAGCAGCCAAGAGGTTTTAGTTTGGGGGGCAGATACGCAGTATTTT. Translated, it gives CASSQEVLVWGADTQYF.

This rearrangement joins TRBV6-2 or TRBV6-3 to TRBJ2-5, with 13 bases aligning to TRBD2. This CDR3 contains 20 residues. The junction had 18 bases not matched to a gene; V was cut back by 4 bases and J by 4 bases. Germline V gene sequence: CDR1 MNHEY, CDR2 SVGEGT. The DNA for the CDR3 is TGTGCCAGCAGTTTTAGGGGACAGGGGACTAGCGGGGATAGTCGAGAGACCCAGTACTTC. Protein product: CASSFRGQGTSGDSRETQYF.

The genes are TRBV11-3 and TRBJ2-7, with TRBD1 matching 8 bases. The junction had 3 bases not matched to a gene; V was cut back by 4 bases and J by 4 bases. CDR1 is SGHNT and CDR2 is YENEEA in the germline V gene. The CDR3 loop spans 13 amino acids. This CDR3 reads CASSSDRGYEQYF. The CDR3 DNA is TGTGCCAGCAGCTCCGACAGGGGTTACGAGCAGTACTTC.

The rearrangement joins TRBV5-1 to TRBJ1-1; 7 nucleotides match TRBD1. V shed 0 bases and J 5 bases; nucleotides not matched to a gene: 4. The CDR3 spans 14 residues. CDR1 and CDR2 from the germline V gene are SGHRS and YFSETQ. The CDR3 loop is CASSLDSGGTEAFF. The CDR3 region has the DNA TGCGCCAGCAGCTTGGATTCAGGGGGTACTGAAGCTTTCTTT.